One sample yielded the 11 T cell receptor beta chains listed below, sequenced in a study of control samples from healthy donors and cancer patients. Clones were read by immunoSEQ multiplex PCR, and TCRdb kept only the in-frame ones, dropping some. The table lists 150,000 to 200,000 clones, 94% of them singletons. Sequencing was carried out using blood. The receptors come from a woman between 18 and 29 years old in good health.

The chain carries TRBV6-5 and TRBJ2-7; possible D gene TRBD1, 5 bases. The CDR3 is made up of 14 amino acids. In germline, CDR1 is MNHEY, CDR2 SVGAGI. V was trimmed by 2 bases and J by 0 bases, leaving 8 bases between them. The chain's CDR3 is CASSYDSYSYEQYF. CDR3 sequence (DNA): TGTGCCAGCAGTTACGACAGCTACTCCTACGAGCAGTACTTC.

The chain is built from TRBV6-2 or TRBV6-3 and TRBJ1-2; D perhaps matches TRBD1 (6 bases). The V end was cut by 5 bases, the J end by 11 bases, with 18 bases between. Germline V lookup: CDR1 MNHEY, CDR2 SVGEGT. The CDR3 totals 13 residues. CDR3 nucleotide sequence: TGTGCCAGCAGTAAAGACAGGCTCCTCCGTTACACCTTC. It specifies CASSKDRLLRYTF.

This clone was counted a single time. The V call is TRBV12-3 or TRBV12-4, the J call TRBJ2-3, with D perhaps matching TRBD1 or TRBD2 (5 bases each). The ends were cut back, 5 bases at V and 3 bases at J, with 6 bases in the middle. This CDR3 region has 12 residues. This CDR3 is CASSGGTDTQYF. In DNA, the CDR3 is TGTGCCAGCAGTGGGGGTACAGATACGCAGTATTTT.

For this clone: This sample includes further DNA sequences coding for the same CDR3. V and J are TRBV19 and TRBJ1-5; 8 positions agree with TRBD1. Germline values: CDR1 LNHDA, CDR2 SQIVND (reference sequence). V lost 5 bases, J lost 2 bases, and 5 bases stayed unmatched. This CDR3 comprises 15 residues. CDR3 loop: CASSQDRDGNQPQHF. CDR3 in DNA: TGTGCCAGTAGTCAGGACAGGGATGGCAATCAGCCCCAGCATTTT.

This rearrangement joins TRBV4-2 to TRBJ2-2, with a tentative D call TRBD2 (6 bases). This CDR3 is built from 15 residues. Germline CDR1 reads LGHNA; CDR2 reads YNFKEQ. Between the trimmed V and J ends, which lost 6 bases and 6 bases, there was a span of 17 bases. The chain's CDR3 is CASRPGLLVPGELFF. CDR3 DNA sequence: TGTGCCAGCAGACCGGGACTCTTAGTCCCCGGGGAGCTGTTTTTT.

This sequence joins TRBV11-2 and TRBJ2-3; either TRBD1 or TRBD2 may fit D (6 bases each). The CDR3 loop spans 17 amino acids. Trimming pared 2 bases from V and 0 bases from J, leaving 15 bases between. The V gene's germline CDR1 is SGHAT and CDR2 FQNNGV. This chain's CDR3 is CASSLRRGTSSTDTQYF. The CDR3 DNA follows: TGTGCCAGCAGCTTAAGACGCGGGACATCTAGCACAGATACGCAGTATTTT.

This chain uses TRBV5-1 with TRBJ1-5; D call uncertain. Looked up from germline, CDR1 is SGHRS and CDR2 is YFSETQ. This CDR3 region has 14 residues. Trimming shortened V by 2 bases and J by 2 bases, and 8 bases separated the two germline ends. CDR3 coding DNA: TGCGCCAGCAGCTTCAGTGGAGGCAATCAGCCCCAGCATTTT. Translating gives CASSFSGGNQPQHF.

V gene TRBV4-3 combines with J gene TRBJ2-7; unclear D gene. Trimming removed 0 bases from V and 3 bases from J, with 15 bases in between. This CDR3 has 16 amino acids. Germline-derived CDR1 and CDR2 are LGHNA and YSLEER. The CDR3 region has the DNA TGCGCCAGCAGCCAAGAAAGAGAGAACAGCTACTACGAGCAGTACTTC. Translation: CASSQERENSYYEQYF.

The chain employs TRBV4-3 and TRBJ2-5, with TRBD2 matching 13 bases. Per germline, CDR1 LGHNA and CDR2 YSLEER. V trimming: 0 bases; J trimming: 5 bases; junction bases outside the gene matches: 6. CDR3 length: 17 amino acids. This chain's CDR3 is CASSQELAGGRRETQYF. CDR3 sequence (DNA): TGCGCCAGCAGCCAAGAACTAGCGGGAGGGCGTCGGGAGACCCAGTACTTC.

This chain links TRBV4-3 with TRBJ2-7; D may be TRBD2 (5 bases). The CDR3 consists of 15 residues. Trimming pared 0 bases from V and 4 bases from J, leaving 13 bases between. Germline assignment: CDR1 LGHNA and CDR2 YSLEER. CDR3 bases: TGCGCCAGCAGCCAAGAAAGCGGAAGCAGTTACGAGCAGTACTTC. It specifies CASSQESGSSYEQYF.

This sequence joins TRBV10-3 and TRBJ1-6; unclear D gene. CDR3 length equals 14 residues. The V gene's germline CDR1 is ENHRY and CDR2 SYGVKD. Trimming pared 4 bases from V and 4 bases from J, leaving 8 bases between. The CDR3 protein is CAISGAQYNSPLHF. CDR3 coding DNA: TGTGCCATCAGTGGGGCTCAGTATAATTCACCCCTCCACTTT.